Sequencing of this TCR beta chain was carried out in a study of identical twins. TCRdb re-derived calls from the 5' RACE reads in MiXCR, one entry per CDR3 protein. The sample lists some 1,600,000 distinct CDR3 sequences; 32% were seen once. Per the germline V gene, CDR1 is LGHDT and CDR2 is YNNKEL (reference sequence). CDR3 length: 14 amino acids. Trimming took 1 base from V and 9 from J, leaving 13 bases between them. The chain links TRBV3-1 to TRBJ2-1; D unclear. Specimen: cord blood. The TCR comes from a newborn girl in good health. This chain's CDR3 is CASSQVPGFSEQFF. Written as DNA, the CDR3 is TGTGCCAGCAGCCAAGTTCCCGGATTCAGTGAGCAGTTCTTC.